This entry concerns a single T cell receptor (beta chain). The sample comes from a study of PD-1 blockade in mismatch repair-deficient tumors. Repertoires were generated with immunoSEQ multiplex PCR, while TCRdb's copy carries only in-frame clones and drops some. The sample shows just under 65,000 clones, around 89% of them seen only once. The TCR was taken from an adult with mismatch repair-deficient cancer. The specimen was peripheral blood, collected 52 weeks after starting pembrolizumab.

CDR3 nucleotides: TGCAGTGCTGCCGATGAGCAGTTCTTC. It encodes CSAADEQFF. The rearrangement joins TRBV20-1 to TRBJ2-1; D not certain. Germline CDR1 and CDR2: DFQATT and SNEGSKA (reference sequence). V was clipped by 5 bases and J by 8 bases, with 4 bases between them. The CDR3 has 9 residues.